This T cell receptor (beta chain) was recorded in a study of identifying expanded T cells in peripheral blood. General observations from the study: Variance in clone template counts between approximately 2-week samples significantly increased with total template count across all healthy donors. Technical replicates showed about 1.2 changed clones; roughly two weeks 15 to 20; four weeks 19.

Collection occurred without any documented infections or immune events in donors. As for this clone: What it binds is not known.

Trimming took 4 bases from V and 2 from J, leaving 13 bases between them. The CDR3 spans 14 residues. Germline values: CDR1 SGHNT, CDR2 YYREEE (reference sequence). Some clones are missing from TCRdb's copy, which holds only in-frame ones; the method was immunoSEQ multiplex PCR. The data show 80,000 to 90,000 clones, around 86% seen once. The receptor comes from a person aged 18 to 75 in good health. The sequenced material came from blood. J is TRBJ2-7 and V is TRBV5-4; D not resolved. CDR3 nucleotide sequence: TGTGCCAGCAGCAAAGCAGGTAGGGCCTACGAGCAGTACTTC. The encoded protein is CASSKAGRAYEQYF.